A selection of T cell receptor beta chains follows, all from one sample in a study of blood T cell repertoires in COVID-19. The repertoire was sequenced with immunoSEQ multiplex PCR; TCRdb's copy has only in-frame clones and lacks some. The sample contains about 210,000 clones, 82% of which appear only once. The source material was peripheral blood. The source of these receptors is a woman in her thirties or forties with acute or convalescent COVID-19. Both conserved end residues are part of each CDR3. The D gene is left open where the match is weak. The size field is filled for only some rows; it gives once, few, many or a size class.

TRBV5-5,.,TRBJ2-1,TRBD1,CASSSGQGVNEQFF,TGTGCCAGCAGCTCGGGACAGGGTGTTAATGAGCAGTTCTTC
TRBV30,few,TRBJ1-5,TRBD1,CAWSGGGQGAPDNQPQHF,TGTGCCTGGAGCGGTGGGGGACAGGGGGCGCCGGACAATCAGCCCCAGCATTTT
TRBV7-9,.,TRBJ1-6,.,CASTGNYNSPLHF,TGTGCCAGTACAGGGAACTATAATTCACCCCTCCACTTT
TRBV30,.,TRBJ2-7,TRBD1,CAWSAYRDRAIVDF,TGTGCCTGGAGTGCCTACCGGGACAGGGCGATAGTGGACTTC
TRBV10-1,.,TRBJ2-7,.,CASYRDSPNYYEQYF,TGCGCCAGCTATCGAGACAGCCCAAACTACTACGAGCAGTACTTC
TRBV18,.,TRBJ2-1,TRBD2,CASSPPTSGTQNEQFF,TGTGCCAGCTCACCACCGACTAGCGGGACCCAAAATGAGCAGTTCTTC
TRBV7-2,.,TRBJ1-2,.,CASSSLRGVHYGYTF,TGTGCCAGCAGCTCCCTCCGGGGAGTTCACTATGGCTACACCTTC
TRBV6-5,few,TRBJ2-1,.,CASSRDSSSYNEQFF,TGTGCCAGCAGCCGGGACTCGAGCTCCTACAATGAGCAGTTCTTC
TRBV11-2,.,TRBJ2-1,TRBD2,CASSISGRPLDEQFF,TGTGCCAGCAGCATTAGCGGGAGGCCGCTCGATGAGCAGTTCTTC
TRBV6-5,.,TRBJ1-2,TRBD1,CASSYSPGQVDYGYTF,TGTGCCAGCAGTTACTCCCCGGGACAGGTGGACTATGGCTACACCTTC
TRBV5-4,.,TRBJ2-7,TRBD2,CASSRNSGFAVEQYF,TGTGCCAGCAGCCGGAATAGCGGGTTTGCAGTAGAGCAGTACTTC
TRBV29-1,.,TRBJ2-1,TRBD2,CSVGIQRGGSSYNEQFF,TGCAGCGTTGGTATACAGCGGGGGGGAAGCTCCTACAATGAGCAGTTCTTC
TRBV27,.,TRBJ2-3,TRBD2,CASSLVGEGPDTQYF,TGTGCCAGCAGTTTGGTGGGGGAGGGCCCAGATACGCAGTATTTT
TRBV6-1,.,TRBJ2-1,.,CASSEWGELYNEQFF,TGTGCCAGCAGTGAGTGGGGGGAGCTCTACAATGAGCAGTTCTTC
TRBV29-1,.,TRBJ2-3,.,CSAAVGADTQYF,TGCAGCGCGGCAGTAGGGGCCGATACGCAGTATTTT
TRBV30,few,TRBJ1-6,.,CAWSVSLRVSPLHF,TGTGCCTGGAGTGTATCTCTCAGGGTCTCACCCCTCCACTTT
TRBV19,.,TRBJ1-1,.,CASRGQSNTEAFF,TGTGCCAGTAGGGGCCAGTCGAACACTGAAGCTTTCTTT
TRBV9,.,TRBJ1-1,TRBD1,CASSVVDRPGTVNTEAFF,TGTGCCAGCAGCGTAGTAGATAGACCCGGGACAGTTAACACTGAAGCTTTCTTT
TRBV5-1,.,TRBJ1-1,TRBD1,CASSLTRGRGTEAFF,TGCGCCAGCAGCTTGACGAGGGGGCGAGGAACTGAAGCTTTCTTT
TRBV12-2,once,TRBJ2-1,.,CASRLVRGQGDNEQFF,TGTGCAAGTCGCCTAGTCCGGGGACAGGGGGATAATGAGCAGTTCTTC
TRBV30,.,TRBJ2-7,TRBD1,CAWSSWTGDSYEQYF,TGTGCCTGGAGCTCCTGGACAGGAGACTCCTACGAGCAGTACTTC
TRBV27,.,TRBJ2-7,.,CASSRRERGYSYEQYF,TGTGCCAGCAGTCGGCGAGAGCGCGGATACTCCTACGAGCAGTACTTC
TRBV24-1,.,TRBJ2-1,TRBD1,CATSDPGGRGPGEQFF,TGTGCCACCAGTGACCCAGGGGGTAGGGGGCCGGGTGAGCAGTTCTTC
TRBV2,.,TRBJ1-1,TRBD1,CASSVTGGTEAFF,TGTGCCAGCAGCGTCACAGGGGGCACTGAAGCTTTCTTT
TRBV10-1,.,TRBJ1-5,.,CASSDTSQPQHF,TGCGCCAGCAGTGACACGAGTCAGCCCCAGCATTTT
TRBV11-3,few,TRBJ2-1,.,CASSKRLPRYNEQFF,TGTGCCAGCAGCAAGCGACTCCCCCGATACAATGAGCAGTTCTTC
TRBV12-3/TRBV12-4,.,TRBJ1-5,.,CAIGGGNQPQHF,TGTGCCATTGGGGGGGGGAATCAGCCCCAGCATTTT
TRBV7-6,few,TRBJ2-1,.,CASSLETHNSYNEQFF,TGTGCCAGCAGCTTAGAGACTCACAACTCCTACAATGAGCAGTTCTTC
TRBV13,.,TRBJ2-5,.,CASSPPEEGRTQYF,TGTGCCAGCAGCCCCCCCGAAGAGGGAAGGACCCAGTACTTC
TRBV5-1,once,TRBJ2-3,TRBD2,CASSPLGLAGRTDTQYF,TGCGCCAGCAGCCCCCTCGGACTAGCGGGGCGCACAGATACGCAGTATTTT
TRBV7-6,.,TRBJ2-3,.,CASSPDSLWWRASSTDTQYF,TGTGCCAGCAGTCCGGACAGCCTATGGTGGCGAGCCTCTAGCACAGATACGCAGTATTTT
TRBV6-6,.,TRBJ1-1,.,CASSYLQTEAFF,TGTGCCAGCAGTTATCTGCAGACTGAAGCTTTCTTT
TRBV6-2/TRBV6-3,.,TRBJ2-3,TRBD1,CASSRTGLSTDTQYF,TGTGCCAGCAGCCGGACAGGGCTTAGCACAGATACGCAGTATTTT
TRBV18,.,TRBJ2-3,TRBD2,CASSNLPVAGDTDTQYF,TGTGCCAGCTCCAACCTTCCGGTAGCGGGAGATACAGATACGCAGTATTTT
TRBV13,.,TRBJ2-7,TRBD2,CASSFEGTSLYEQYF,TGTGCCAGCAGCTTTGAGGGGACTAGCCTATACGAGCAGTACTTC
TRBV4-3,.,TRBJ2-7,.,CASSQVLPGLNPYEQYF,TGCGCCAGCAGCCAAGTCCTTCCGGGACTTAACCCCTACGAGCAGTACTTC
TRBV24-1,.,TRBJ2-7,TRBD2,CATSEGLAAYPEQYF,TGTGCCACCAGTGAGGGACTAGCGGCCTATCCCGAGCAGTACTTC
TRBV10-3,.,TRBJ2-2,.,CAITSTSGTGELFF,TGTGCCATCACTTCCACGTCCGGTACCGGGGAGCTGTTTTTT
TRBV18,.,TRBJ1-2,TRBD1,CASSPDGTGGNGYTF,TGTGCCAGCTCACCGGACGGGACAGGGGGCAATGGCTACACCTTC
TRBV7-6,.,TRBJ2-2,TRBD2,CASSPALGLAGIVGGTGELFF,TGTGCCAGCAGCCCTGCCCTGGGACTAGCGGGAATTGTTGGTGGCACCGGGGAGCTGTTTTTT
TRBV7-7,.,TRBJ2-3,TRBD1,CASSPGTGSTDTQYF,TGTGCCAGCAGCCCTGGGACAGGGAGCACAGATACGCAGTATTTT
TRBV7-8,.,TRBJ2-3,TRBD2,CASSLGTSGWTDTQYF,TGTGCCAGCAGCTTAGGGACTAGCGGGTGGACAGATACGCAGTATTTT
TRBV5-1,.,TRBJ2-6,TRBD1,CASSPTGQGASGANVLTF,TGCGCCAGCAGCCCGACGGGACAGGGTGCCTCTGGGGCCAACGTCCTGACTTTC
TRBV6-5,.,TRBJ1-6,TRBD1,CASSYSGGGNSPLHF,TGTGCCAGCAGTTACTCAGGGGGCGGAAATTCACCCCTCCACTTT
TRBV6-1,.,TRBJ2-1,.,CASSEVNSPYVEQFF,TGTGCCAGCAGTGAAGTTAACAGCCCCTACGTTGAGCAGTTCTTC
TRBV20-1,.,TRBJ2-4,.,CSASKGETIQYF,TGCAGTGCTAGTAAGGGGGAGACCATTCAGTACTTC
TRBV7-6,.,TRBJ2-7,TRBD1,CASSFSLTGFDEQYF,TGTGCCAGCAGCTTTAGCCTGACAGGGTTCGACGAGCAGTACTTC
TRBV9,few,TRBJ1-1,TRBD1,CASSPAGEGQLHRSTEAFF,TGTGCCAGCAGCCCAGCGGGCGAGGGACAGCTACACCGCAGCACTGAAGCTTTCTTT
TRBV11-2,many,TRBJ2-7,.,CASSLRGGRYEQYF,TGTGCCAGCAGCTTACGTGGAGGGCGCTACGAGCAGTACTTC
TRBV6-6,.,TRBJ2-1,TRBD2,CASSYTTSGYNEQFF,TGTGCCAGCAGTTATACGACTAGCGGTTACAATGAGCAGTTCTTC
TRBV7-6,.,TRBJ2-2,.,CASSLPENTGELFF,TGTGCCAGCAGCCTCCCAGAGAACACCGGGGAGCTGTTTTTT
TRBV30,.,TRBJ2-3,TRBD2,CAWSLAGVTDTQYF,TGTGCCTGGAGTTTAGCGGGGGTCACAGATACGCAGTATTTT
TRBV6-4,few,TRBJ2-2,TRBD1,CASAPTPGQTDTGELFF,TGTGCCAGCGCTCCGACCCCGGGACAGACAGACACCGGGGAGCTGTTTTTT
TRBV9,.,TRBJ2-1,TRBD2,CASSVGASGYNEQFF,TGTGCCAGCAGCGTAGGGGCTAGCGGGTACAATGAGCAGTTCTTC
TRBV10-3,.,TRBJ1-1,.,CAISAGEGRDWNTEAFF,TGTGCCATCAGTGCTGGGGAGGGTAGGGACTGGAACACTGAAGCTTTCTTT